This is a list of T cell receptor beta chains from one sample in a study of cytomegalovirus exposure and HLA in healthy donors. The protocol was immunoSEQ multiplex PCR, while the TCRdb copy is restricted to in-frame clones and leaves out a portion. The sample records roughly 100,000 clones, approximately 80% being singletons. Sequences were obtained from PBMCs. These receptors originate from a male donor in good health and CMV-seronegative. CDR3s include the opening cysteine and the closing phenylalanine or tryptophan.

v_call: TRBV29-1
j_call: TRBJ1-1
cdr3_aa: CSAAGQENTEAFF

v_call: TRBV28
j_call: TRBJ1-5
cdr3_aa: CASSWGQRINQPQHF

v_call: TRBV27
j_call: TRBJ2-1
cdr3_aa: CASSRPPSSYNEQFF

v_call: TRBV6-5
j_call: TRBJ2-1
cdr3_aa: CASSAAGQGNNEQFF

v_call: TRBV6-4
j_call: TRBJ2-3
cdr3_aa: CASSDSQGSTDTQYF

v_call: TRBV7-9
j_call: TRBJ1-2
cdr3_aa: CASSLARDPRYGYTF

v_call: TRBV30
j_call: TRBJ2-1
cdr3_aa: CAWRAVDNEQFF

v_call: TRBV29-1
j_call: TRBJ2-7
cdr3_aa: CSVTSTSGPYEQYF

v_call: TRBV7-9
j_call: TRBJ2-5
cdr3_aa: CASSFWDSQETQYF

v_call: TRBV4-2
j_call: TRBJ2-2
cdr3_aa: CASSQERVTGELFF

v_call: TRBV6-5
j_call: TRBJ2-1
cdr3_aa: CASSYGTSGKNEQFF

v_call: TRBV5-6
j_call: TRBJ1-2
cdr3_aa: CASSLAGSYGYTF

v_call: TRBV28
j_call: TRBJ2-3
cdr3_aa: CASSLFGRGIGDTQYF

v_call: TRBV6-5
j_call: TRBJ2-1
cdr3_aa: CASRGSSYNEQFF

v_call: TRBV2
j_call: TRBJ2-7
cdr3_aa: CASTRNRGQYEQYF

v_call: TRBV11-3
j_call: TRBJ2-1
cdr3_aa: CASSLDWGLAGEIANEQFF

v_call: TRBV28
j_call: TRBJ1-2
cdr3_aa: CASSTRGFYGYTF

v_call: TRBV28
j_call: TRBJ2-7
cdr3_aa: CASSFLAANVYEQYF

v_call: TRBV29-1
j_call: TRBJ1-1
cdr3_aa: CSVERRLGTEAFF

v_call: TRBV6-1
j_call: TRBJ2-7
cdr3_aa: CASRATGTRTHEQYF

v_call: TRBV5-1
j_call: TRBJ2-5
cdr3_aa: CASSLAAGYQETQYF

v_call: TRBV4-1
j_call: TRBJ2-7
cdr3_aa: CASSTRTGEYYEQYF